This TCR beta chain was captured in a study of T-cell memory formation after mild COVID-19. The CDR3 spans 15 residues. Trimming took off 4 bases at V and 2 bases at J, with 14 bases between the two ends. CDR1 and CDR2 from the germline V gene are MNHEY and SVGAGI. Amplification by 5'RACE using constant-segment primers produced TCR alpha and TCR beta cDNA libraries that carried sample barcodes and UMIs. Each CDR3 protein gets one entry after TCRdb re-called the 5' RACE reads with MiXCR. The table has 200,000 to 250,000 distinct CDR3 sequences, roughly a tenth seen once. This sequence originates from a man between 18 and 35 years old who had mild COVID-19 (a few samples of this study predate the infection). Cell type and time point are not known. The sample consisted of PBMCs or a T cell subset sorted from them (not recorded which). V gene TRBV6-5 combines with J gene TRBJ1-1; D not resolved. CDR3 nucleotide sequence: TGTGCCAGCAGTTCCCATTTACAGATAAACACTGAAGCTTTCTTT. Its translation: CASSSHLQINTEAFF.